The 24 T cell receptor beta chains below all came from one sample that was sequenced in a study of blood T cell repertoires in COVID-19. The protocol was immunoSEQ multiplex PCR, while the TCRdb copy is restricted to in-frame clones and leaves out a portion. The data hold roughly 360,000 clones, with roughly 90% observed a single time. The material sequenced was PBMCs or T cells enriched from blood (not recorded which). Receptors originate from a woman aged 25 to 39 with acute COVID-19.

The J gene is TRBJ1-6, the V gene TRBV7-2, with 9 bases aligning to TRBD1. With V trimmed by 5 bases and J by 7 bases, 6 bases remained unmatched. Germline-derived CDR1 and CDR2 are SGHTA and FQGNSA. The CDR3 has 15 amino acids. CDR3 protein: CASSSGTGYNSPLHF. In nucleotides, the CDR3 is TGTGCCAGCAGCAGTGGGACAGGGTACAATTCACCCCTCCACTTT.

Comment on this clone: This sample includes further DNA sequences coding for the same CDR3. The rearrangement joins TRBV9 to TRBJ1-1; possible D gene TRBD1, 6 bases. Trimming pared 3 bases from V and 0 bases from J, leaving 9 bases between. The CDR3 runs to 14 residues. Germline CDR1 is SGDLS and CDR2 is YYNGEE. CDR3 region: CASSAGTLNTEAFF. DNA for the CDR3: TGTGCCAGCAGCGCCGGGACACTGAACACTGAAGCTTTCTTT. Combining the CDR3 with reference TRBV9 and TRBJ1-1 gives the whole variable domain DSGVTQTPKHLITATGQRVTLRCSPRSGDLSVYWYQQSLDQGLQFLIQYYNGEERAKGNILERFSAQQFPDLHSELNLSSLELGDSALYFCASSAGTLNTEAFFGQGTRLTVV.

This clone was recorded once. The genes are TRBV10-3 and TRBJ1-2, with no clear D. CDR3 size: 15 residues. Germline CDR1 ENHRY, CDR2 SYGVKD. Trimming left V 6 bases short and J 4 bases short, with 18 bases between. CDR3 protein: CAISPGAGDPYGYTF. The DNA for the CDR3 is TGTGCCATCAGCCCCGGAGCCGGTGATCCCTATGGCTACACCTTC.

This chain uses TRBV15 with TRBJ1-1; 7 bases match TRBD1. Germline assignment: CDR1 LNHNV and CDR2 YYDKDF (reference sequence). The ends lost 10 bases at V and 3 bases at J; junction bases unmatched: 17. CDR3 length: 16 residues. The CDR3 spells CAIYPSRGARYTEAFF. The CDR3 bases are TGTGCCATCTATCCCTCCAGGGGGGCAAGGTACACTGAAGCTTTCTTT.

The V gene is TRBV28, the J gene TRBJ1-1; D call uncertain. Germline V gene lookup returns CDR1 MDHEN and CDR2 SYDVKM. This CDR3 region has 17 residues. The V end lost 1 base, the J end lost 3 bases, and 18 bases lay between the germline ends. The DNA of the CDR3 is TGTGCCAGCAGTTTATTTGTCGCCGGCATACGGGACACTGAAGCTTTCTTT. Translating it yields CASSLFVAGIRDTEAFF. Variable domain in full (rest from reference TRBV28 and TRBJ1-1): DVKVTQSSRYLVKRTGEKVFLECVQDMDHENMFWYRQDPGLGLRLIYFSYDVKMKEKGDIPEGYSVSREKKERFSLILESASTNQTSMYLCASSLFVAGIRDTEAFFGQGTRLTVV.

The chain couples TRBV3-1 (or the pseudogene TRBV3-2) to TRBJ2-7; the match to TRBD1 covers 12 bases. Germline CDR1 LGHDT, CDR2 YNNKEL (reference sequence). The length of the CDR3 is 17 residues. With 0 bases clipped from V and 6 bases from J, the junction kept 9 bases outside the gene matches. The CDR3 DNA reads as TGTGCCAGCAGCCAAGATAGGGGGGGACAGGGGGCCCGCGAGCAGTACTTC. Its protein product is CASSQDRGGQGAREQYF.

The CDR3 region has the DNA TGTGCCTGGTGGAACGGCGAAGGGAGTGTCTCTGGAAACACCATATATTTT. The encoded protein is CAWWNGEGSVSGNTIYF. The chain links TRBV30 to TRBJ1-3; D call uncertain. Germline V gene sequence: CDR1 GTSNPN, CDR2 SVGIG (reference sequence). V dropped 5 bases and J dropped 0 bases, with 20 bases sitting between them. This CDR3 spans 17 amino acids.

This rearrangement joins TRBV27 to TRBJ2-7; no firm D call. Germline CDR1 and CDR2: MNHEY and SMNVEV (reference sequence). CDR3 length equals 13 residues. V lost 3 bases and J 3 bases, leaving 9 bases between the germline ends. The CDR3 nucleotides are TGTGCCAGCAGTTTTTCCCCCCTCTACGAGCAGTACTTC. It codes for CASSFSPLYEQYF.

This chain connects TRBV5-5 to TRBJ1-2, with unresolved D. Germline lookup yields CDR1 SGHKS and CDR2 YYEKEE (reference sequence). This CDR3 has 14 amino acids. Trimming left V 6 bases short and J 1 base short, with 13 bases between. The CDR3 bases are TGTGCCAGCAACCTGCGGGGTATTAACTATGGCTACACCTTC. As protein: CASNLRGINYGYTF.

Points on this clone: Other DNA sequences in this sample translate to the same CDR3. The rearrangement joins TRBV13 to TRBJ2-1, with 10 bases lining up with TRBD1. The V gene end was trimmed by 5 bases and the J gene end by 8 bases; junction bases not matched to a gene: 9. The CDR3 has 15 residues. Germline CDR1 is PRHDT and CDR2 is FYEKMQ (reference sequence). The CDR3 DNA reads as TGTGCCAGCAGCCCCAGACAGGGGGCGGTCGATGAGCAGTTCTTC. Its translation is CASSPRQGAVDEQFF.

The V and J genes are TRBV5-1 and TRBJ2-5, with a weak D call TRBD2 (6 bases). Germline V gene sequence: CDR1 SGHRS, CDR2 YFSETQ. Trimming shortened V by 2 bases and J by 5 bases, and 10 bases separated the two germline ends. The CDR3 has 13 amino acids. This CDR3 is CASSFGGRETQYF. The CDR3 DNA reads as TGCGCCAGCAGCTTTGGAGGGCGGGAGACCCAGTACTTC.

The CDR3 here is CASSDHQLRSYNSPLHF. For the CDR3, the DNA is TGTGCCAGCAGTGACCATCAACTGCGGTCCTATAATTCACCCCTCCACTTT. This sequence joins TRBV6-4 and TRBJ1-6; D is undetermined. This CDR3 has 17 amino acids. In germline, CDR1 is MRHNA, CDR2 SNTAGT. V lost 2 bases and J 1 base, leaving 12 bases between the germline ends.

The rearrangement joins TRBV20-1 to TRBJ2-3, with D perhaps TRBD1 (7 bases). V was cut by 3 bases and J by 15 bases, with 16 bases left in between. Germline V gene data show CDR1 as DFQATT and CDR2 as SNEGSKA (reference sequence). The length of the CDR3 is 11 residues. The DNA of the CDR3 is TGCAGTGCTAGCCCGCGGGACAGCCACTATTTT. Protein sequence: CSASPRDSHYF.

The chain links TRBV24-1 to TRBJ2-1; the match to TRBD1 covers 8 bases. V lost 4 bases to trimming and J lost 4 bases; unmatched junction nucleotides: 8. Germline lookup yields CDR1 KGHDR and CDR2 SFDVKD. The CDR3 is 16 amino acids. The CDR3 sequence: CATSDARQGMYNEQFF. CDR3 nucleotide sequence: TGTGCCACCAGTGACGCGCGACAGGGGATGTACAATGAGCAGTTCTTC.

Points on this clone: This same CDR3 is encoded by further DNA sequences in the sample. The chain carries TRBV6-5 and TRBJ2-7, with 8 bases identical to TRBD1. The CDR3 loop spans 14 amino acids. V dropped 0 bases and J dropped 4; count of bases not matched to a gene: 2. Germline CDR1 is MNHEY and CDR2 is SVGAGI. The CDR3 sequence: CASSYSRQGYEQYF. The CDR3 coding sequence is TGTGCCAGCAGTTACTCAAGACAGGGGTACGAGCAGTACTTC.

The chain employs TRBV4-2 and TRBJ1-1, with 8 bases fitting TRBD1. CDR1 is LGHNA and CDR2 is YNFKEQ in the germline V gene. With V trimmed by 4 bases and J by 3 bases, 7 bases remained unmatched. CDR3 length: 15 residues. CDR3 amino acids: CASSPPTGGYTEAFF. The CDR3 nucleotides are TGTGCCAGCAGCCCGCCCACAGGGGGATACACTGAAGCTTTCTTT.

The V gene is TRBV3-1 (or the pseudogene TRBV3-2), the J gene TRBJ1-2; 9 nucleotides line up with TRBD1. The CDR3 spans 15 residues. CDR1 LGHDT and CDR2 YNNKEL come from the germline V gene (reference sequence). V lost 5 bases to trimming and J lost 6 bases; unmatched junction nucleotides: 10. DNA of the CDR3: TGTGCCAGCAGCAATGACAGGGGGTTCAAAAATGGCTACACCTTC. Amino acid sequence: CASSNDRGFKNGYTF.

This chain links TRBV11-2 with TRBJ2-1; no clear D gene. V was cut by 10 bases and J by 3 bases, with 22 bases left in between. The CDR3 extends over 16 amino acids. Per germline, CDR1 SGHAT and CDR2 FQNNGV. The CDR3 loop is CATIRQGKGFYNEQFF. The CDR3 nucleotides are TGTGCCACCATCCGACAAGGCAAAGGATTCTACAATGAGCAGTTCTTC.

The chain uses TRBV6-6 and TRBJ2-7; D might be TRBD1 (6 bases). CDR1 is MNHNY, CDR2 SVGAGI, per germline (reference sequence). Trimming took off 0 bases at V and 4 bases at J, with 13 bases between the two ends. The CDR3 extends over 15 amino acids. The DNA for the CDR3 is TGTGCCAGCAGTTACTCGGGTCAGGGGCCGTACGAGCAGTACTTC. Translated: CASSYSGQGPYEQYF.

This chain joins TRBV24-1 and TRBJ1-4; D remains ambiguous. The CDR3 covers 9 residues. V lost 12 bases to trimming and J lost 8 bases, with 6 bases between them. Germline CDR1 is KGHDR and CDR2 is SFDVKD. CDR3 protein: CARREKLFF. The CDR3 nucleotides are TGTGCCCGGCGGGAAAAACTGTTTTTT.

The CDR3 nucleotides read TGCAGCGCGCGCAGGGACAGGGGCCCCTTGAACACTGAAGCTTTCTTT. It codes for CSARRDRGPLNTEAFF. The rearrangement links TRBV29-1 to TRBJ1-1; 10 bases map to TRBD1. The V gene's germline CDR1 is SQVTM and CDR2 ANQGSEA. V was pared by 7 bases and J by 0 bases, with 11 bases of the junction left unmatched. The CDR3 has 16 amino acids. Based on the CDR3 plus reference TRBV29-1 and TRBJ1-1, the full variable domain is SAVISQKPSRDICQRGTSLTIQCQVDSQVTMMFWYRQQPGQSLTLIATANQGSEATYESGFVIDKFPISRPNLTFSTLTVSNMSPEDSSIYLCSARRDRGPLNTEAFFGQGTRLTVV.

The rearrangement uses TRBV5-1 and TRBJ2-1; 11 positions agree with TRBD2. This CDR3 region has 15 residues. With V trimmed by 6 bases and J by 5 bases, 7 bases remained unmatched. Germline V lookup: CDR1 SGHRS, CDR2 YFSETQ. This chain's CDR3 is CASTFLAGGDNEQFF. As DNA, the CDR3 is TGCGCCAGCACCTTCCTAGCGGGGGGTGACAATGAGCAGTTCTTC.

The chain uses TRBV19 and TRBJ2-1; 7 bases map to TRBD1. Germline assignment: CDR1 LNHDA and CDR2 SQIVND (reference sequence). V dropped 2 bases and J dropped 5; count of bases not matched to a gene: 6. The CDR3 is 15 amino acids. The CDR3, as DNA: TGTGCCAGTAGTATAAAACAGGGGATAAACAATGAGCAGTTCTTC. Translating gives CASSIKQGINNEQFF.

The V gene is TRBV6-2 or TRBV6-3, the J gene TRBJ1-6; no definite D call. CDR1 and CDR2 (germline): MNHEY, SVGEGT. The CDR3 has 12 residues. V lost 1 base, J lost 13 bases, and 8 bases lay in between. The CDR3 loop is CASSYWAAPLHF. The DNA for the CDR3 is TGTGCCAGCAGTTACTGGGCAGCCCCCCTCCACTTT.